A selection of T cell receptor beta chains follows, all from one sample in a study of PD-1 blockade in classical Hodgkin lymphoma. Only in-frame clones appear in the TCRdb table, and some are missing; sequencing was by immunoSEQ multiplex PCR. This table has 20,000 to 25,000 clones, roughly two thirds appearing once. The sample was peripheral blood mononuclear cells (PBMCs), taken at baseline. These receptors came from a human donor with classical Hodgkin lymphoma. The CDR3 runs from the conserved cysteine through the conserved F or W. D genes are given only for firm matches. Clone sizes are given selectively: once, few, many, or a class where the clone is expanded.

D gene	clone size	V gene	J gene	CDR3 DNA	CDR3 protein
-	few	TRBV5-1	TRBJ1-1	TGCGCCAGCAGCTTGGAGGGGATAAACACTGAAGCTTTCTTT	CASSLEGINTEAFF
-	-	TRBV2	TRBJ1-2	TGTGCCAGCAGTGAACGAGTAGGGGGATTGTATGGCTACACCTTC	CASSERVGGLYGYTF
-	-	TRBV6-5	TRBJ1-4	TGTGCCAGCAGGAAAATTGAGGGGACGAAACTGTTTTTT	CASRKIEGTKLFF
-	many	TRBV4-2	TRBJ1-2	TGTGCCAGCAGAATACCCGGGACTGCTAACTATGGCTACACCTTC	CASRIPGTANYGYTF
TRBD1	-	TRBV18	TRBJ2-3	TGTGCCAGCTCAGGGACAGGCACAGATACGCAGTATTTT	CASSGTGTDTQYF
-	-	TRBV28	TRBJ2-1	TGTGCCAGCAGTTTAGGGGGTCTGGTTGACAATGAGCAGTTCTTC	CASSLGGLVDNEQFF
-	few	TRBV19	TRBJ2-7	TGTGCCAGCAGGAACAGACAAACCTACGAGCAGTACTTC	CASRNRQTYEQYF
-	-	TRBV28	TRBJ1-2	TGTGCCACTCCTCCGGAGGGAGGACGGGCGGGCTACACCTTC	CATPPEGGRAGYTF
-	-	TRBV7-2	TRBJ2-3	TGTGCCAGCAGCTTACCGGACGGCGCCAATACGCAGTATTTT	CASSLPDGANTQYF
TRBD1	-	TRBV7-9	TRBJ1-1	TGTGCCAGCAGCTTACGAACAGGGGCAAGTGAAGCTTTCTTT	CASSLRTGASEAFF
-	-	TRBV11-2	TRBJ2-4	TGTGCCAGCAGCTTAGGGGCCATTCAGTACTTC	CASSLGAIQYF
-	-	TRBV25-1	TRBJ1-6	TGTGCCAGCAGTGCACTGGAGTCGAGTTCACCCCTCCACTTT	CASSALESSSPLHF
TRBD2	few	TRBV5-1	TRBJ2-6	TGCGCCAGCAGCTGGGGCCGGGGGGGGTCTGGGGCCAACGTCCTGACTTTC	CASSWGRGGSGANVLTF
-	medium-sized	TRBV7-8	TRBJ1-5	TGTGCCAGCAGCCCCCGGACGGATCGAATTGAATATAGCAATCAGCCCCAGCATTTT	CASSPRTDRIEYSNQPQHF
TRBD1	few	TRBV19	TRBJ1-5	TGTGCCAGTAGCCGAAGACAGGGGGGCAATCAGCCCCAGCATTTT	CASSRRQGGNQPQHF
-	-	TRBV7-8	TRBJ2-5	TGTGCCAGCAGCTTTTTTTCTCAACTCCAAGAGACCCAGTACTTC	CASSFFSQLQETQYF
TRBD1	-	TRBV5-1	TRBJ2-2	TGCGCCAGCAGCTTGGGGGACAGGGTAGTCAACGGGGAGCTGTTTTTT	CASSLGDRVVNGELFF
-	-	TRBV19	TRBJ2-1	TGTGCCAGTAGTATTTTGGGGGTAGGCAATGAGCAGTTCTTC	CASSILGVGNEQFF
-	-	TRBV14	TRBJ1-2	TGTGCCAGCAGCCTCCGGGGCCTCTATGGCTACACCTTC	CASSLRGLYGYTF
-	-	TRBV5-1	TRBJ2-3	TGCGCCAGCAGCTTGGCCAACCCAGGAGATACGCAGTATTTT	CASSLANPGDTQYF
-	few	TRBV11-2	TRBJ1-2	TGTGCCAGCAGCTCTCTCATTGGCCGGGTCCAGGGCTATGGCTACACCTTC	CASSSLIGRVQGYGYTF
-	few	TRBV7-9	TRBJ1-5	TGTGCCAGCAGCTCGGGAAGTCAGCCCCAGCATTTT	CASSSGSQPQHF
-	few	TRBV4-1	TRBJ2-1	TGCGCCAGCAGCCAACACCCAGCAGGGAAGAATGAGCAGTTCTTC	CASSQHPAGKNEQFF
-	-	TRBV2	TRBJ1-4	TGTGCCAGCAGACGGGACACCGCTGCAACTAATGAAAAACTGTTTTTT	CASRRDTAATNEKLFF
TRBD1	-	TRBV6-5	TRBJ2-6	TGTGCCAGCACCCGGACAGGGACCGGGGCCAACGTCCTGACTTTC	CASTRTGTGANVLTF
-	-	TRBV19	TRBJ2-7	TGTGCCAGTAGTATGGGTAACGCAGCCTCCTACGAGCAGTACTTC	CASSMGNAASYEQYF
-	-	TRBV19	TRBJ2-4	TGTGCCAGTAGTAACCCCCCGAACGGGGCGTGGGGGAACATTCAGTACTTC	CASSNPPNGAWGNIQYF
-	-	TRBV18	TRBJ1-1	TGTGCCAGCTCACCTTCCACCGAGAACACTGAAGCTTTCTTT	CASSPSTENTEAFF
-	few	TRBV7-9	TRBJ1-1	TGTGCCAGCAGCTTACTCGGACACGTCTACACTGAAGCTTTCTTT	CASSLLGHVYTEAFF
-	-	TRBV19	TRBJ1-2	TGTGCCAGTAGTATGATCCCGGGATATGGCTACACCTTC	CASSMIPGYGYTF
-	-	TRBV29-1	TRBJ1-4	TGCACCGTCAGGGAGGGTGAAAAACTGTTTTTT	CTVREGEKLFF
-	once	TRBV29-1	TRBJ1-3	TGCAGCGTTGCTGGTTCTGGAAACACCATATATTTT	CSVAGSGNTIYF
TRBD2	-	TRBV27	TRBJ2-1	TGTGCCAGCAAGGGGACTAGCGGGAGGGTTGAAAGGGGTGAGCAGTTCTTC	CASKGTSGRVERGEQFF
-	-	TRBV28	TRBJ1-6	TGTGCCAGCAGTTTCCCCAGGGGCGTTAATTCACCCCTCCACTTT	CASSFPRGVNSPLHF
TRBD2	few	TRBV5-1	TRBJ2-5	TGCGCCAGCAGCTTGGGTAGCGGGAATGGCGAGGAGACCCAGTACTTC	CASSLGSGNGEETQYF
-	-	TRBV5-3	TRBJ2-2	TGTGCCAGAAGCCCCATTCAGGGAAACACCGGGGAGCTGTTTTTT	CARSPIQGNTGELFF
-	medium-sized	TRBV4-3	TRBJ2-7	TGCGCCAGCAGCCAAAAGACAGGCCCACTTCCCTACGAGCAGTACTTC	CASSQKTGPLPYEQYF
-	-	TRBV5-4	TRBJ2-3	TGCGCCAGCAGCCAGATCCCCGGCTTGGGAGATACGCAGTATTTT	CASSQIPGLGDTQYF
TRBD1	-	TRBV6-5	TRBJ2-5	TGTGCCAGCCAATCGTGGAAGGGGGCAGGAGAGACCCAGTACTTC	CASQSWKGAGETQYF
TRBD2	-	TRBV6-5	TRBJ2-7	TGTGCCAGCAGTTACTCCCCTAGCGGGGGGACCTACGAGCAGTACTTC	CASSYSPSGGTYEQYF